This T cell receptor (beta chain) was recorded in a study of T cell repertoires in cytomegalovirus infection (dated by TCRdb to between 2018 and 2020). Some background on the complete study: Donor HLA type was relevant to the analysis, as public TCR beta signatures indicated carriage of CMV infection together with the matching HLA type. General study outcomes and caveats: In both this cohort and an independent cohort of a few hundred donors, the cumulative frequency of public TCR beta family members distinguished carriers of CMV infection plus the relevant HLA type. The ex vivo response was dominated by HLA-C-restricted CMV-specific TCR beta clonotypes, which also provided the single most frequent clonotype in two of eight donors.

The instrument given in TCRdb is Illumina HiSeq 1500. The public reads were reanalyzed by TCRdb: fastp trimming at Q25, MiXCR alignment, in-frame beta chains only. Duplicate CDR3 protein sequences are folded into a single record with the most common DNA and genes. The sample table holds about 190,000 distinct CDR3 sequences, of which roughly 27% were seen once. The ten largest clonotypes hold about 31% of the sample. This clonotype was seen repeatedly, ten times or more. Its cognate antigen has yet to be identified. The sample holds no much larger clone one base away, and base qualities are not on file. The CDR3 runs 14 amino acids, cysteine and phenylalanine included. CDR3 DNA only is kept here, 42 bases in frame from base 1. V is cut by 5 bases and J by 5 bases, and the space between the germline ends is 15 bases. Looking up the germline V gene yields CDR1 SGHTA and CDR2 FQGNSA.

The sample taken for sequencing was PBMCs. The V and J segments used are TRBV7-2 and TRBJ1-2; the D gene cannot be named for sure. The receptor was isolated from a human donor in good health (CMV status not recorded). Some clones in this sample may be carry-over from other donors' samples. The CDR3 corresponds to CASSPSHGDYGYTF. The sequence in DNA is TGTGCCAGCAGCCCGTCACACGGGGATTATGGCTACACCTTC.